Shown below are 19 T cell receptor beta chains from a single sample sequenced in a study of OX40 agonist ivuxolimab in advanced cancers. Assay: immunoSEQ multiplex PCR; the TCRdb copy retains only in-frame clones and omits some. Among 80,000 to 130,000 clones listed, roughly nine tenths were seen once. This material consisted of CD4+ or CD8+ T cells sorted from blood, taken in a trial of the OX40 agonist ivuxolimab. Receptors were obtained from an adult with an advanced solid tumor such as melanoma, head and neck, liver or kidney cancer.

The chain combines TRBV5-5 with TRBJ2-7; D possibly corresponds to TRBD1 (6 bases). CDR3 length equals 15 residues. V dropped 5 bases and J dropped 1 base, with 16 bases sitting between them. The germline V gene has CDR1 SGHKS and CDR2 YYEKEE (reference sequence). As DNA, the CDR3 is TGTGCCAGCAGATCAGGGGTGGCTGGGTCCTACGAGCAGTACTTC. It yields the protein CASRSGVAGSYEQYF.

This clone showed up just a few times. This chain uses TRBV28 with TRBJ1-6, with 7 bases matching TRBD1. The CDR3 covers 14 residues. Per germline, CDR1 MDHEN and CDR2 SYDVKM. V lost 6 bases, J lost 9 bases, and 8 bases stayed unmatched. CDR3 sequence reads: CASRADRSTSPLHF. DNA for the CDR3: TGTGCCAGCAGAGCGGACAGGTCGACTTCACCCCTCCACTTT.

The V call is TRBV21-1, the J call TRBJ2-7; the table assigns TRBD1, which was not confirmed against the DNA. TRBV21-1 is annotated as a pseudogene. The CDR3 totals 14 residues. CDR3 region: CASSKGTGYYEQYF. For the CDR3, the DNA is TGTGCCAGCAGCAAAGGTACAGGGTACTACGAGCAGTACTTC.

In DNA form, the CDR3 reads TGCAGCGTGCGGGGCCTTTCCTACAATGAGCAGTTCTTC. Its translation: CSVRGLSYNEQFF. The gene calls are TRBV29-1 and TRBJ2-1, with D perhaps matching TRBD2 (6 bases). Looked up from germline, CDR1 is SQVTM and CDR2 is ANQGSEA. V shed 6 bases and J shed 1 base, with 10 bases lying between them. The CDR3 runs to 13 residues.

The J gene is TRBJ1-2, the V gene TRBV28; 7 bases map to TRBD1. The CDR3 is 15 residues long. The germline CDR1 and CDR2 sequences are MDHEN and SYDVKM. Trimming cost V 3 bases and J 5 bases; bases outside gene matches: 9. CDR3 sequence (DNA): TGTGCCAGCAGTTTGGATCTAGCAGGGGGGTATGGCTACACCTTC. It specifies CASSLDLAGGYGYTF.

The CDR3 nucleotides are TGTGCCAGCAGCGAACCGGGACTAGCGGGAGGGCGGGCCGGGGAGCTGTTTTTT. It encodes CASSEPGLAGGRAGELFF. The V call is TRBV27, the J call TRBJ2-2; 16 nucleotides line up with TRBD2. This CDR3 has 18 residues. The J segment lost 6 bases and the V segment lost 6 bases, leaving 10 bases of the junction unmatched. CDR1 is MNHEY, CDR2 SMNVEV, per germline (reference sequence).

As DNA, the CDR3 is TGTGCCAGCAGCCCCTCAGTAACGGGGGGAGGCGAGCAGTACTTC. Translation: CASSPSVTGGGEQYF. The genes are TRBV7-9 and TRBJ2-7; 7 nucleotides match TRBD2. The germline CDR1 and CDR2 sequences are SEHNR and FQNEAQ (reference sequence). The CDR3 is 15 residues long. Trimming removed 5 bases from V and 6 bases from J; junction bases left unmatched: 13.

This chain connects TRBV6-5 to TRBJ2-7; 14 bases are shared with TRBD2. Trimming removed 0 bases from V and 5 bases from J; junction bases left unmatched: 3. The germline gives CDR1 MNHEY, CDR2 SVGAGI. CDR3 length: 16 amino acids. This CDR3 is CASSYSGLAGADEQYF. In DNA form, the CDR3 reads TGTGCCAGCAGTTACTCGGGACTAGCGGGAGCGGACGAGCAGTACTTC.

The gene calls are TRBV6-5 and TRBJ1-1; a weak D match, TRBD1 (6 bases). CDR3 size: 15 residues. Trimming removed 2 bases from V and 4 bases from J, with 14 bases in between. CDR1 is MNHEY, CDR2 SVGAGI, per germline. CDR3 protein: CASSYPGARTTEAFF. The CDR3 DNA reads as TGTGCCAGCAGTTACCCAGGGGCAAGAACCACTGAAGCTTTCTTT.

J is TRBJ2-2 and V is TRBV2; 13 bases agree with TRBD2. Losses at the gene ends were 4 bases for V and 7 bases for J; bases not matched to a gene: 6. The length of the CDR3 is 16 residues. The V gene's germline CDR1 is SNHLY and CDR2 FYNNEI. The CDR3: CASSVGLAGRVGELFF. CDR3 bases: TGTGCCAGCAGTGTGGGACTAGCGGGAAGGGTCGGGGAGCTGTTTTTT.

The chain is built from TRBV7-6 and TRBJ2-5, with D tentatively TRBD2 (6 bases). The CDR3 length is 13 residues. Trimming removed 3 bases at V and 7 bases at J, with 12 bases between. The germline V gene encodes CDR1 SGHVS and CDR2 FNYEAQ. CDR3 bases: TGTGCCAGCAGCTTGATGTTGGAGGGGACCCAGTACTTC. It translates to CASSLMLEGTQYF. Full variable domain (rest looked up from reference TRBV7-6 and TRBJ2-5): GAGVSQSPRYKVTKRGQDVALRCDPISGHVSLYWYRQALGQGPEFLTYFNYEAQQDKSGLPNDRFSAERPEGSISTLTIQRTEQRDSAMYRCASSLMLEGTQYFGPGTRLLVL.

The genes are TRBV4-1 and TRBJ2-1, with TRBD2 identical over 7 bases. CDR1 is MGHRA and CDR2 is YSYEKL in the germline V gene. The CDR3 consists of 17 residues. After removal of 5 bases from V and 3 bases from J, the junction contained 13 bases not matched to a gene. CDR3 DNA sequence: TGCGCCAGCAGCTCTTCTGGGGCTAGCGGAGTCTACAATGAGCAGTTCTTC. Residues: CASSSSGASGVYNEQFF.

The chain carries TRBV14 and TRBJ2-7; D is uncertain. The V gene lost 0 bases and the J gene lost 5 bases, with 11 bases spanning the gap. CDR1 SGHDN and CDR2 FVKESK come from the germline V gene. The CDR3 contains 14 residues. The CDR3 sequence is CASSQDLSGNEQYF. CDR3 DNA sequence: TGTGCCAGCAGCCAAGATCTAAGTGGGAACGAGCAGTACTTC.

This rearrangement joins TRBV6-1 to TRBJ2-1; D is possibly TRBD1 (6 bases). Trimming took off 3 bases at V and 5 bases at J, with 14 bases between the two ends. Per germline, CDR1 MNHNS and CDR2 SASEGT. The CDR3 has 15 amino acids. The CDR3 coding sequence is TGTGCCAGCAGTGATCTAAGACAGGTAAACAATGAGCAGTTCTTC. It translates to CASSDLRQVNNEQFF.

The rearrangement links TRBV29-1 to TRBJ2-1; 12 nucleotides agree with TRBD2. The V gene's germline CDR1 is SQVTM and CDR2 ANQGSEA. This CDR3 is 16 amino acids long. The V and J ends lost 6 bases and 2 bases, in that order; junction bases with no gene match: 8. The CDR3 loop is CSVGLAGSWAYNEQFF. CDR3 nucleotides: TGCAGCGTCGGACTAGCGGGGAGTTGGGCCTACAATGAGCAGTTCTTC.

A single count supports this clone. The rearrangement uses TRBV7-9 and TRBJ2-2; D is ambiguous. The CDR3 runs to 14 residues. Trimming took off 0 bases at V and 7 bases at J, with 9 bases between the two ends. Germline V CDR1 and CDR2: SEHNR, FQNEAQ (reference sequence). CDR3: CASSLAQTGGELFF. Here the CDR3 DNA reads TGTGCCAGCAGCTTAGCACAGACTGGCGGGGAGCTGTTTTTT.

CDR3: CASSQDPPLSGTDTQYF. The CDR3 nucleotides are TGTGCCAGCAGCCAAGATCCCCCGCTCTCGGGCACAGATACGCAGTATTTT. The chain combines TRBV4-2 with TRBJ2-3; D gene ambiguous. The CDR3 consists of 17 residues. Trimming took 0 bases from V and 1 from J, leaving 14 bases between them. The germline V gene encodes CDR1 LGHNA and CDR2 YNFKEQ.

This chain joins TRBV10-3 and TRBJ1-1, with D unclear. The CDR3 has 15 amino acids. CDR1 is ENHRY, CDR2 SYGVKD, per germline. V gave up 3 bases and J gave up 6 bases, with 17 bases separating them. The CDR3 sequence is CAISDPGDKKSEAFF. In DNA, the CDR3 is TGTGCCATCAGTGACCCAGGCGACAAAAAATCTGAAGCTTTCTTT.

A word on this clone: Germline and junction disagree at one end, which may indicate a read error. The rearrangement uses TRBV10-3 and TRBJ2-7; 10 bases match TRBD2. CDR1 and CDR2 (germline): ENHRY, SYGVKD. The CDR3 has 14 residues. CDR3 residues: CAISGLAGFYKQYF. CDR3 nucleotide sequence: TGTGCCATCAGTGGACTAGCGGGCTTCTACAAGCAGTACTTC.